This TCR beta chain is from a study of blood T cell repertoires in COVID-19. Study context: Sample material is recorded as cDNA or gDNA derived from T cells, B-cell-depleted T cells, or PBMCs.

Assay: immunoSEQ multiplex PCR; the TCRdb copy retains only in-frame clones and omits some. The data contain about 170,000 clones, 80% to 85% of them singletons. The junction had 10 bases not matched to a gene; V was cut back by 1 base and J by 2 bases. The CDR3 consists of 18 residues. Germline loops: CDR1 LGHNA, CDR2 YNFKEQ. Sequencing was done on a sample of peripheral blood. This TCR was sampled from a woman aged 55-69 years with acute or convalescent COVID-19. The V and J genes are TRBV4-2 and TRBJ2-5; 10 bases align to TRBD2. CDR3 nucleotide sequence: TGTGCCAGCAGCCAAGGAAAGGCTAGCGGGGGTGTTCAAGAGACCCAGTACTTC. It specifies CASSQGKASGGVQETQYF.